This paragraph covers one T cell receptor beta chain sequence. Its antigen target is currently unknown. At one end the junction does not follow the germline gene, possibly because of a read error. Starting from about 500 ng total RNA, TCRbeta-specific cDNA was produced by reverse transcription with a constant-region primer and ProtoScript II reverse transcriptase. TCRbeta libraries were built with three nested multiplex PCR rounds, a slightly modified ARM-PCR procedure. The first two PCR rounds used multiplex TRBV1-TRBV30 forward primers with a Cbeta reverse primer, each for 10 to 11 cycles. A final 25-cycle PCR with Deep VentR polymerase added sample barcodes and Illumina adapters. Before sequencing, amplicons of 200-500 bp were gel-purified using a QIAquick gel extraction kit. An Illumina HiSeq 2500 was used to sequence the TCRbeta amplicons, generating 250-bp paired-end reads. The authors' pipeline ran thus. Trimmomatic v0.33 was used to quality-trim the reads, and FLASH v1.2.11 was used to merge paired reads so that full CDR3 sequences could be recovered. MiGEC v1.2.1b assigned V, D and J germline segments to the rearranged TCRbeta sequences. VDJtools v1.0.0 computed clonotype statistics and Shannon-Wiener diversity indices. Except for diversity analysis, only each sample's 250 most abundant clonotypes were used in subsequent analyses to reduce sampling bias. Clones were called with MiXCR by TCRdb after fastp trimmed the public reads at Q25, and only in-frame beta chains were retained. One record per CDR3 amino acid sequence lists the most common genes and DNA. The V and J calls were not made by the authors but by TCRdb's processing. The sample table lists 80,000 to 100,000 distinct CDR3 sequences, less than 75% of them with a count of one. The ten largest clonotypes hold around 30% of the sample.

CDR1 and CDR2 are read off the germline V gene as MNHEY and SVGEGT. The CDR3, cysteine through phenylalanine, is 16 amino acids long. Only the CDR3 DNA stays, 48 bases, in frame from base 1. The data were taken from a study of tumor-infiltrating lymphocytes in primary liver carcinoma (dated by TCRdb to the late 2010s). Regarding the study in general: Of the five patients, three men and two women aged 30 to 69 years, four had hepatocellular carcinoma and one had combined HCC and intrahepatic cholangiocarcinoma. Tumors of the five patients were stage T1-T3 N0M0 with maximum diameters of about 4.2 to 10 cm. Roughly 3.5 to 7.5 million productive TCRbeta reads were obtained per sample, and no significant difference in read depth was found between tissue types. The study combined TCRbeta repertoire sequencing, expression microarrays and whole-exome sequencing across five regions of each liver tumor, with adjacent normal tissue and blood. A total of 35 or so specimens from 5 patients, comprising approximately 25 tumor regions, 5 adjacent noncancerous liver tissues and 5 peripheral blood samples, were covered by TCRbeta repertoire sequencing. High reproducibility was observed for the technical replicate repertoires, with mean shared-clone rates approximately 0.9 and correlation coefficients above 0.98.

What the work shows at the level of the full study, not this receptor alone: The study included only four to six patients, and the authors note findings should be validated in a larger study. Pairs of tumor regions showed greater repertoire overlap (mean 36%) than tumor-adjacent pairs (roughly 17%) or tumor-blood pairs (around 15%), which is consistent with antigen-driven expansion. Compared with blood, tumors had a significantly larger share of the repertoire taken up by the top 250 clones (p = 0.039). Because the samples were bulk and unsorted, CD4+ and CD8+ T cell repertoires could not be compared. Because sequencing covered only the TCR beta chain and unpaired alpha chains were not captured, true repertoire diversity is likely underestimated.

Total RNA and DNA were co-extracted without cell sorting from roughly 20-30 mg of bulk tissue using the AllPrep DNA/RNA mini kit. Four to six patients with histopathologically diagnosed primary liver carcinoma underwent surgical resection in China between November 2015 and March 2016. Chronic HBV infection was present in the patients, and the patients were treatment-naive at sampling. Fresh tumor and adjacent tissue pieces were bisected, with one half stored in RNAlater at -80 degrees C and the other half sent for histology. This TCR was recovered from a middle-aged man with primary liver carcinoma and hepatitis B virus infection. Recombination connected TRBV6-2 or TRBV6-3 to TRBJ1-5; 7 junctional bases match TRBD1. Sequenced: tumor-adjacent normal liver tissue. The CDR3 region has the sequence CASSYLDRKTNRPQHF. Read as DNA, the sequence is TGTGCCAGCAGTTACCTGGACAGGAAAACCAATCGGCCCCAGCATTTT.